One sample yielded the 16 T cell receptor beta chains listed below, sequenced in a study of shared clonotypes between healthy human individuals. Sequenced by immunoSEQ multiplex PCR; TCRdb stores in-frame clones only, minus some. The sample includes some 1.4 million clones, around 95% of them seen just once. The source material was naive CD4+ T cells sorted from blood. Subset defined: CD45RA+ positively selected. These receptors were obtained from a man aged 25 to 45 in good health.

The chain combines TRBV25-1 with TRBJ1-3; D remains unclear. The germline CDR1 and CDR2 sequences are MGHDK and SYGVNS. CDR3 length: 15 amino acids. V lost 2 bases, J lost 1 base, and 9 bases lay in between. The CDR3 sequence: CASSELGISGNTIYF. The CDR3 DNA reads TGTGCCAGCAGTGAACTCGGGATTTCTGGAAACACCATATATTTT.

This rearrangement joins TRBV28 to TRBJ1-5; a possible D gene is TRBD1 (5 bases). The V end was cut by 3 bases, the J end by 3 bases, with 18 bases between. The germline CDR1 and CDR2 sequences are MDHEN and SYDVKM. The CDR3 has 17 residues. DNA for the CDR3: TGTGCCAGCAGTTTGAGGTGGTCGGGGGTTTCCAATCAGCCCCAGCATTTT. It translates to CASSLRWSGVSNQPQHF.

V gene TRBV7-9 combines with J gene TRBJ1-2, with 8 bases matching TRBD1. This CDR3 comprises 13 residues. Germline V CDR1 and CDR2: SEHNR, FQNEAQ (reference sequence). V shed 5 bases, J shed 6 bases, and the junction held 5 bases outside the gene matches. DNA of the CDR3: TGTGCCAGCAGCCCCGACAGGGGCGATGGCTACACCTTC. This translates into CASSPDRGDGYTF.

This clone was recorded once. The V and J genes are TRBV27 and TRBJ2-7, with a weak D call TRBD2 (6 bases). In germline, CDR1 is MNHEY, CDR2 SMNVEV (reference sequence). V lost 6 bases, J lost 5 bases, and 17 bases lay in between. CDR3 size: 14 residues. This CDR3 is CASSKGDLFHEQYF. CDR3 DNA sequence: TGTGCCAGCAGCAAAGGGGACTTGTTCCACGAGCAGTACTTC.

The gene calls are TRBV7-8 and TRBJ1-5, with 7 bases lining up with TRBD1. Germline trimming cut 4 bases from V and 7 bases from J; bases unmatched to any gene: 7. The CDR3 totals 14 residues. Germline CDR1 SGHVS, CDR2 FQNEAQ. The CDR3 DNA sequence: TGTGCCAGCAGCTCGGCCAGGGGGGGACAGCCCCAGCATTTT. It codes for CASSSARGGQPQHF.

The gene calls are TRBV28 and TRBJ2-7; 9 bases line up with TRBD1. CDR3 length: 14 amino acids. With V trimmed by 6 bases and J by 3 bases, 6 bases remained unmatched. From germline, CDR1 is MDHEN and CDR2 SYDVKM. CDR3: CASRYGDRDYEQYF. The CDR3 coding sequence is TGTGCCAGCAGGTACGGGGACAGGGACTACGAGCAGTACTTC.

The genes are TRBV10-1 and TRBJ2-1; 13 bases match TRBD2. Germline assignment: CDR1 WNHNN and CDR2 SYGVQD (reference sequence). The CDR3 totals 15 residues. V was pared by 6 bases and J by 5 bases, with 4 bases of the junction left unmatched. The CDR3 coding sequence is TGCGCCAGCAGCGAAGGGACTAGCGGGGACAATGAGCAGTTCTTC. It is translated as CASSEGTSGDNEQFF.

V and J are TRBV2 and TRBJ1-3; 7 nucleotides agree with TRBD1. V trimming: 7 bases; J trimming: 0 bases; junction bases outside the gene matches: 9. CDR1 SNHLY and CDR2 FYNNEI come from the germline V gene. CDR3 length equals 16 residues. The CDR3 here is CASKGDRTLSGNTIYF. The CDR3 nucleotides read TGTGCCAGCAAGGGGGACAGAACCCTCTCTGGAAACACCATATATTTT.

The rearrangement uses TRBV5-1 and TRBJ2-1, with 11 bases identical to TRBD2. After removal of 6 bases from V and 6 bases from J, the junction contained 11 bases not matched to a gene. Germline V gene data show CDR1 as SGHRS and CDR2 as YFSETQ. The CDR3 totals 16 residues. The CDR3 is CASNYLAGGTRNEQFF. In nucleotides, the CDR3 is TGCGCCAGCAACTATCTAGCGGGAGGTACGCGCAATGAGCAGTTCTTC.

The V gene is TRBV11-2, the J gene TRBJ1-2, with D unresolved. The CDR3 has 14 residues. Germline values: CDR1 SGHAT, CDR2 FQNNGV. Trimming cost V 1 base and J 4 bases, with 10 bases left between them. CDR3 in DNA: TGTGCCAGCAGCTTAGCAGAGAGATTCTATGGCTACACCTTC. Its protein is CASSLAERFYGYTF.

This clone was detected once. The chain combines TRBV5-1 with TRBJ2-1; D is possibly TRBD2 (5 bases). The CDR3 is 17 amino acids. Per the germline V gene, CDR1 is SGHRS and CDR2 is YFSETQ. V shed 0 bases and J shed 12 bases, with 25 bases lying between them. The CDR3 DNA reads as TGCGCCAGCAGCTTGGATGCTGGCCTCAACAACCGGGATCGGCAGTTCTTC. This codes for CASSLDAGLNNRDRQFF.

V usage is TRBV28 and J usage is TRBJ2-7, with 11 bases matching TRBD1. Germline V gene lookup returns CDR1 MDHEN and CDR2 SYDVKM. J lost 2 bases, V lost 3 bases, and 3 bases had no gene match. This CDR3 region has 15 residues. CDR3 sequence reads: CASSFWGQGAYEQYF. For the CDR3, the DNA is TGTGCCAGCAGTTTTTGGGGACAGGGGGCCTACGAGCAGTACTTC.

CDR3: CAISEGLAGEETQYF. The DNA of the CDR3 is TGTGCCATCAGTGAGGGACTAGCGGGAGAAGAGACCCAGTACTTC. This rearrangement joins TRBV10-3 to TRBJ2-5, with 13 bases matching TRBD2. Germline-derived CDR1 and CDR2 are ENHRY and SYGVKD. The CDR3 consists of 15 residues. The ends lost 2 bases at V and 3 bases at J; junction bases unmatched: 0.

The chain links TRBV6-5 to TRBJ1-2; tentative D call: TRBD1 (6 bases). CDR3 length equals 15 residues. CDR1 is MNHEY and CDR2 is SVGAGI in the germline V gene. The V end lost 2 bases, the J end lost 5 bases, and 15 bases lay between the germline ends. This CDR3 is CASSYQPTGRYGYTF. The CDR3 coding sequence is TGTGCCAGCAGTTACCAGCCGACAGGACGGTATGGCTACACCTTC.

V gene TRBV15 combines with J gene TRBJ2-3; D remains unclear. The length of the CDR3 is 11 residues. The V and J ends lost 9 bases and 6 bases respectively, with 10 bases between them. The germline gives CDR1 LNHNV, CDR2 YYDKDF (reference sequence). Here the CDR3 DNA reads TGTGCCACTTCCCGACGGGATACGCAGTATTTT. It translates to CATSRRDTQYF.

This clone was seen just once. The rearrangement uses TRBV10-2 and TRBJ1-2; 8 bases are a match to TRBD1. There are 14 residues in the CDR3. The V gene end was trimmed by 7 bases and the J gene end by 7 bases; junction bases not matched to a gene: 11. CDR1 and CDR2 (germline): WSHSY, SAAADI. The CDR3 here is CASTTQGAVGGYTF. CDR3 DNA sequence: TGCGCCAGCACAACCCAGGGGGCGGTCGGTGGCTACACCTTC.